A selection of T cell receptor beta chains follows, all from one sample in a study of T cell changes during pregnancy in multiple sclerosis. Method: immunoSEQ multiplex PCR; TCRdb's copy keeps in-frame clones and lacks some. Seen here are around 35,000 clones, roughly nine tenths observed once, and the top ten hold around 11%. The starting material was CD8+ T cells from peripheral blood mononuclear cells, obtained before pregnancy. These receptors all stem from a female donor with multiple sclerosis, enrolled in a pregnancy study. Each CDR3 is given with its conserved first and last residue. The D gene is left open where the match is weak. Only some rows state a clone size, as once, few, many or a class for expanded clones.

D gene: .; J gene: TRBJ1-1; V gene: TRBV5-1; clone size: .; CDR3 protein: CASSLTTAVEAFF; CDR3 DNA: TGCGCCAGCAGCTTGACGACAGCAGTTGAAGCTTTCTTT
D gene: .; J gene: TRBJ1-1; V gene: TRBV2; clone size: .; CDR3 protein: CASSVEDTLIRAFF; CDR3 DNA: TGTGCCAGCAGTGTAGAGGACACCCTAATAAGGGCTTTCTTT
D gene: .; J gene: TRBJ2-5; V gene: TRBV7-6; clone size: .; CDR3 protein: CASSLTPYQETQYF; CDR3 DNA: TGTGCCAGCAGCCTTACACCGTACCAAGAGACCCAGTACTTC
D gene: TRBD1; J gene: TRBJ1-1; V gene: TRBV6-5; clone size: .; CDR3 protein: CASSYSAGGSYGAFF; CDR3 DNA: TGTGCCAGCAGTTACTCCGCAGGGGGGTCGTATGGAGCTTTCTTT
D gene: TRBD1; J gene: TRBJ1-2; V gene: TRBV11-2; clone size: .; CDR3 protein: CASSLGPGQGYGYTF; CDR3 DNA: TGTGCCAGCAGCTTGGGGCCGGGACAGGGGTATGGCTACACCTTC
D gene: .; J gene: TRBJ2-2; V gene: TRBV9; clone size: .; CDR3 protein: CASSVAQGTGELFF; CDR3 DNA: TGTGCCAGCAGCGTAGCGCAGGGGACCGGGGAGCTGTTTTTT
D gene: TRBD1; J gene: TRBJ1-2; V gene: TRBV27; clone size: .; CDR3 protein: CASSSVGQAYGYTF; CDR3 DNA: TGTGCCAGCAGTTCTGTGGGACAGGCCTATGGCTACACCTTC
D gene: .; J gene: TRBJ1-2; V gene: TRBV27; clone size: .; CDR3 protein: CASRRTGYTNYGYTF; CDR3 DNA: TGTGCCAGCAGGCGAACAGGGTACACTAACTATGGCTACACCTTC
D gene: TRBD1; J gene: TRBJ2-1; V gene: TRBV11-3; clone size: .; CDR3 protein: CASSPRGQGAHHEQFF; CDR3 DNA: TGTGCCAGCAGCCCAAGGGGACAGGGGGCGCACCATGAGCAGTTCTTC
D gene: TRBD1; J gene: TRBJ1-4; V gene: TRBV5-4; clone size: .; CDR3 protein: CASSPDVGQGAEKLFF; CDR3 DNA: TGTGCCAGCAGCCCCGACGTGGGACAGGGTGCTGAAAAACTGTTTTTT
D gene: TRBD2; J gene: TRBJ2-3; V gene: TRBV7-3; clone size: .; CDR3 protein: CASSFSGYTDTQYF; CDR3 DNA: TGTGCCAGCAGCTTTAGCGGGTACACAGATACGCAGTATTTT
D gene: TRBD2; J gene: TRBJ2-5; V gene: TRBV13; clone size: .; CDR3 protein: CASSSTGTSSETQYF; CDR3 DNA: TGTGCCAGCAGCTCCACCGGGACTAGCTCAGAGACCCAGTACTTC
D gene: .; J gene: TRBJ1-1; V gene: TRBV6-5; clone size: .; CDR3 protein: CASSYSTRGAEAFF; CDR3 DNA: TGTGCCAGCAGTTATTCCACCAGGGGAGCTGAAGCTTTCTTT
D gene: .; J gene: TRBJ2-7; V gene: TRBV5-6; clone size: .; CDR3 protein: CASSPQGYEQYF; CDR3 DNA: TGTGCCAGCAGCCCACAGGGTTACGAGCAGTACTTC
D gene: TRBD2; J gene: TRBJ2-7; V gene: TRBV2; clone size: .; CDR3 protein: CASSEPALAGGRSVYEQYF; CDR3 DNA: TGTGCCAGCAGTGAACCCGCGCTAGCGGGGGGGAGGTCCGTCTACGAGCAGTACTTC
D gene: TRBD1; J gene: TRBJ2-7; V gene: TRBV19; clone size: .; CDR3 protein: CASSSGTGYYEQYF; CDR3 DNA: TGTGCCAGTAGTAGCGGGACAGGGTACTACGAGCAGTACTTC
D gene: .; J gene: TRBJ2-7; V gene: TRBV6-1; clone size: .; CDR3 protein: CASSDPGQGGIYEQYF; CDR3 DNA: TGTGCCAGCAGTGACCCTGGACAGGGAGGGATCTACGAGCAGTACTTC
D gene: .; J gene: TRBJ1-6; V gene: TRBV10-3; clone size: .; CDR3 protein: CAISEEGSYNSPLHF; CDR3 DNA: TGTGCCATCAGTGAGGAGGGCTCCTATAATTCACCCCTCCACTTT
D gene: TRBD2; J gene: TRBJ2-7; V gene: TRBV6-1; clone size: .; CDR3 protein: CASSEAPRAGVDEQYF; CDR3 DNA: TGTGCCAGCAGTGAAGCTCCGAGGGCGGGAGTCGACGAGCAGTACTTC
D gene: TRBD1; J gene: TRBJ2-7; V gene: TRBV6-5; clone size: few; CDR3 protein: CASGPPDREVYEQYF; CDR3 DNA: TGTGCCAGCGGTCCCCCTGACAGGGAAGTCTACGAGCAGTACTTC
D gene: .; J gene: TRBJ2-7; V gene: TRBV5-1; clone size: .; CDR3 protein: CASSFTGNYEQYF; CDR3 DNA: TGCGCCAGCAGCTTTACAGGGAACTACGAGCAGTACTTC
D gene: .; J gene: TRBJ1-5; V gene: TRBV2; clone size: .; CDR3 protein: CASSEARAHQPQHF; CDR3 DNA: TGTGCCAGCAGTGAAGCGAGGGCCCATCAGCCCCAGCATTTT
D gene: .; J gene: TRBJ2-2; V gene: TRBV5-5; clone size: .; CDR3 protein: CASSLVEDTGELFF; CDR3 DNA: TGTGCCAGCAGCTTGGTGGAGGACACCGGGGAGCTGTTTTTT
D gene: .; J gene: TRBJ2-7; V gene: TRBV10-3; clone size: .; CDR3 protein: CAISGGNYEQYF; CDR3 DNA: TGTGCCATATCAGGGGGGAATTACGAGCAGTACTTC
D gene: .; J gene: TRBJ1-4; V gene: TRBV4-2; clone size: once; CDR3 protein: CASSQGEGPATNEKLFF; CDR3 DNA: TGTGCCAGCAGCCAAGGGGAGGGGCCTGCAACTAATGAAAAACTGTTTTTT
D gene: .; J gene: TRBJ2-7; V gene: TRBV4-2; clone size: .; CDR3 protein: CASSQGLGAVYEQYF; CDR3 DNA: TGTGCCAGCAGCCAAGGACTAGGGGCGGTGTACGAGCAGTACTTC
D gene: .; J gene: TRBJ1-5; V gene: TRBV19; clone size: once; CDR3 protein: CASSVVQGFNQPQHF; CDR3 DNA: TGTGCCAGTAGTGTAGTACAGGGTTTCAATCAGCCCCAGCATTTT
D gene: TRBD1; J gene: TRBJ1-2; V gene: TRBV5-4; clone size: .; CDR3 protein: CASPDRDGYTF; CDR3 DNA: TGTGCCAGTCCGGACAGGGACGGCTACACCTTC
D gene: .; J gene: TRBJ2-1; V gene: TRBV27; clone size: .; CDR3 protein: CYGRRGTDEQFF; CDR3 DNA: TGTTACGGACGTAGGGGAACCGATGAGCAGTTCTTC
D gene: .; J gene: TRBJ1-2; V gene: TRBV4-3; clone size: .; CDR3 protein: CASSQVLAGDGYTF; CDR3 DNA: TGCGCCAGCAGCCAAGTTCTGGCAGGCGATGGCTACACCTTC
D gene: .; J gene: TRBJ1-2; V gene: TRBV5-6; clone size: .; CDR3 protein: CASSFLRQVSNPANYGYTF; CDR3 DNA: TGTGCCAGCAGCTTCCTTCGACAGGTTAGCAACCCCGCTAACTATGGCTACACCTTC
D gene: TRBD2; J gene: TRBJ2-7; V gene: TRBV4-1; clone size: .; CDR3 protein: CASSLSPGTTLSYEQYF; CDR3 DNA: TGCGCCAGCAGCCTCTCTCCCGGGACTACACTCTCCTACGAGCAGTACTTC
D gene: .; J gene: TRBJ1-4; V gene: TRBV6-5; clone size: .; CDR3 protein: CASSLAGARSEKLFF; CDR3 DNA: TGTGCCAGCAGTTTAGCAGGGGCTCGGAGTGAAAAACTGTTTTTT
D gene: .; J gene: TRBJ2-1; V gene: TRBV19; clone size: .; CDR3 protein: CASSILENEQFF; CDR3 DNA: TGTGCCAGTAGTATTTTAGAAAATGAGCAGTTCTTC
D gene: .; J gene: TRBJ1-1; V gene: TRBV27; clone size: .; CDR3 protein: CASRGARSVEAFF; CDR3 DNA: TGTGCCAGCAGGGGGGCTCGGTCCGTTGAAGCTTTCTTT
D gene: .; J gene: TRBJ1-1; V gene: TRBV5-1; clone size: .; CDR3 protein: CASSLDRGTEAFF; CDR3 DNA: TGCGCCAGCAGCTTGGATCGGGGTACTGAAGCTTTCTTT
D gene: .; J gene: TRBJ1-1; V gene: TRBV14; clone size: .; CDR3 protein: CASSRGGNTEAFF; CDR3 DNA: TGTGCCAGCAGCCGGGGGGGGAACACTGAAGCTTTCTTT
D gene: .; J gene: TRBJ1-5; V gene: TRBV4-1; clone size: .; CDR3 protein: CASSQPGQSNQPQHF; CDR3 DNA: TGCGCCAGCAGCCAGCCAGGACAGAGCAATCAGCCCCAGCATTTT
D gene: .; J gene: TRBJ2-7; V gene: TRBV14; clone size: .; CDR3 protein: CASSLSGEFYEQYF; CDR3 DNA: TGTGCCAGCAGCCTATCGGGAGAATTCTACGAGCAGTACTTC
D gene: .; J gene: TRBJ2-1; V gene: TRBV6-1; clone size: .; CDR3 protein: CASTGFDEQFF; CDR3 DNA: TGTGCCAGCACAGGGTTTGATGAGCAGTTCTTC
D gene: .; J gene: TRBJ1-1; V gene: TRBV9; clone size: .; CDR3 protein: CASTTSRTADNTEAFF; CDR3 DNA: TGTGCCAGCACCACGAGCAGGACAGCCGATAACACTGAAGCTTTCTTT
D gene: TRBD1; J gene: TRBJ2-7; V gene: TRBV5-6; clone size: .; CDR3 protein: CASREGTGSYEQYF; CDR3 DNA: TGTGCCTCCAGAGAAGGGACAGGGAGTTACGAGCAGTACTTC
D gene: .; J gene: TRBJ2-7; V gene: TRBV7-4; clone size: .; CDR3 protein: CASKPLNEQYF; CDR3 DNA: TGTGCCAGCAAGCCTCTGAACGAGCAGTACTTC
D gene: TRBD1; J gene: TRBJ2-5; V gene: TRBV6-1; clone size: .; CDR3 protein: CASRGTGGETQYF; CDR3 DNA: TGTGCCAGCAGGGGCACAGGGGGAGAGACCCAGTACTTC
D gene: .; J gene: TRBJ2-5; V gene: TRBV11-3; clone size: .; CDR3 protein: CASSLVVGRDQYF; CDR3 DNA: TGTGCCAGCAGCTTAGTTGTAGGCCGGGACCAGTACTTC
D gene: .; J gene: TRBJ1-3; V gene: TRBV5-6; clone size: .; CDR3 protein: CASSLATGYSGNTIYF; CDR3 DNA: TGTGCCAGCAGCTTGGCTACAGGTTACTCTGGAAACACCATATATTTT
D gene: TRBD1; J gene: TRBJ1-2; V gene: TRBV7-8; clone size: .; CDR3 protein: CASSLGKRQGVLYGYTF; CDR3 DNA: TGTGCCAGCAGCTTGGGGAAGAGACAGGGGGTCCTCTATGGCTACACCTTC
D gene: .; J gene: TRBJ2-1; V gene: TRBV4-2; clone size: few; CDR3 protein: CASSQEFGTPNEQFF; CDR3 DNA: TGTGCCAGCAGCCAGGAATTCGGGACACCTAATGAGCAGTTCTTC